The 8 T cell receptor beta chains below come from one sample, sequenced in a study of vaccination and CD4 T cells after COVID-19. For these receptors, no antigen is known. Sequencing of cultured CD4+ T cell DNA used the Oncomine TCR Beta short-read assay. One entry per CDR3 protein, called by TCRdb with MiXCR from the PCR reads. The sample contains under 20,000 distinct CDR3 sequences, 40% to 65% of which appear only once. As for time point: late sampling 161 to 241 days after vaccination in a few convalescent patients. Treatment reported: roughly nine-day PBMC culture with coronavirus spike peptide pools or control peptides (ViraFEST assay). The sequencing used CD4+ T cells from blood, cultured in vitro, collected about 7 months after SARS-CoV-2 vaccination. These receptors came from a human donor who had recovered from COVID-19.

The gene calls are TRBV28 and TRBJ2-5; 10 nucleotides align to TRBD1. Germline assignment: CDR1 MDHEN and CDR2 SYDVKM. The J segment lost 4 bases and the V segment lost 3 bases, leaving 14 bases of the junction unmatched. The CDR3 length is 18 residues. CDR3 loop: CASSFVVSGQGSRETQYF. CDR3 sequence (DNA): TGTGCCAGCAGTTTTGTAGTTTCGGGACAGGGGAGTAGAGAGACCCAGTACTTC.

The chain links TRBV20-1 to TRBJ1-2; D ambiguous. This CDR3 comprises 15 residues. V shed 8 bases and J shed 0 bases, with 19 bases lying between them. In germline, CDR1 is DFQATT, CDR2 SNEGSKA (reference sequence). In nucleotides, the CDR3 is TGCAGTTCAAGGGCGGCCCTACCAGCTAACTATGGCTACACCTTC. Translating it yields CSSRAALPANYGYTF.

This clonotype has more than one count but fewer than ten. CDR3 nucleotide sequence: TGTGCCAGCAGCACGGTTGAGACCCAGTACTTC. This codes for CASSTVETQYF. The chain has TRBV7-8 and TRBJ2-5, with D unclear. V lost 5 bases to trimming and J lost 5 bases, with 6 bases between them. Germline V lookup: CDR1 SGHVS, CDR2 FQNEAQ. This CDR3 comprises 11 residues.

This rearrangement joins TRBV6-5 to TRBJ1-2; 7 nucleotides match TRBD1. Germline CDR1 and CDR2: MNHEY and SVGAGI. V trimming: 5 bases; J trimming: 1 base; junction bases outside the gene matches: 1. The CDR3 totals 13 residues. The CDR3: CASSNRGNYGYTF. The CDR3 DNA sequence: TGTGCCAGCAGTAACAGGGGTAACTATGGCTACACCTTC.

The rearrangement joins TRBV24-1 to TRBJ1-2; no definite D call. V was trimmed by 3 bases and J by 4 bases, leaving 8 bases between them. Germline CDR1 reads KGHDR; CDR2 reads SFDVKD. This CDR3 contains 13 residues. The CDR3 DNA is TGTGCCACCAGTGATCCCGGTTCCTATGGCTACACCTTC. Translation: CATSDPGSYGYTF.

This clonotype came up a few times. The chain's CDR3 is CASSPRATGMGGYTF. The CDR3 region has the DNA TGTGCCAGTAGTCCCCGGGCTACAGGGATGGGTGGCTACACCTTC. The chain is built from TRBV19 and TRBJ1-2; D may be TRBD1 (6 bases). Germline-derived CDR1 and CDR2 are LNHDA and SQIVND (reference sequence). V gave up 5 bases and J gave up 7 bases, with 20 bases separating them. The CDR3 extends over 15 amino acids.

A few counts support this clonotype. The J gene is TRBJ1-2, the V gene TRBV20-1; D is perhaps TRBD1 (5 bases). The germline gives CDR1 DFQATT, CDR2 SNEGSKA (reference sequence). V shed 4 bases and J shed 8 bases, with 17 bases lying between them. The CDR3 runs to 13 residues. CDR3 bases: TGCAGTGCTACACTCGACGGGGCGGGGGGCTACACCTTC. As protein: CSATLDGAGGYTF.

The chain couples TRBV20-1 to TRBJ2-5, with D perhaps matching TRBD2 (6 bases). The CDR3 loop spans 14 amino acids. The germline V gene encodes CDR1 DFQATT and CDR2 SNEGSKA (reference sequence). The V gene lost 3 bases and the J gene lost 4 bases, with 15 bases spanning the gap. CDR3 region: CSASFLTRGETQYF. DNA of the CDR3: TGCAGTGCTAGTTTCCTGACTAGGGGAGAGACCCAGTACTTC.